The 17 T cell receptor beta chains reported below all come from one sample, sequenced in a study of blood T cell repertoires in COVID-19 (dated by TCRdb to about 2020). The library was made by the immunoSEQ multiplex PCR assay. The table comes from immuneACCESS by way of TCRdb, which keeps in-frame sequences with V and J called. Part of the clones is missing from these tables; in studies checked, under half for an unresolved V gene and the rest for unknown reasons. A total of 150,000 to 180,000 clones appear in this sample, 91% of them only once. Around 0.55% of the sample comes from the top ten. The sample was peripheral blood. The receptor source for this set is a man between 50 and 59 years old with acute or convalescent COVID-19.

The rearrangement joins TRBV5-1 to TRBJ2-1; 7 positions agree with TRBD1. CDR3 length: 17 residues. The junction had 10 bases not matched to a gene; V was cut back by 0 bases and J by 4 bases. CDR1 and CDR2 from the germline V gene are SGHRS and YFSETQ. This CDR3 is CASSLDTGVNRYNEQFF. The CDR3 DNA reads TGCGCCAGCAGCTTGGATACAGGGGTTAATCGTTACAATGAGCAGTTCTTC.

V and J are TRBV6-1 and TRBJ1-6; D unresolved. Germline V CDR1 and CDR2: MNHNS, SASEGT. V was shortened by 2 bases and J by 3 bases, with 5 bases between the two germline ends. The CDR3 has 14 residues. As DNA, the CDR3 is TGTGCCAGCAGTGAACTTAGCTATAATTCACCCCTCCACTTT. This sequence encodes CASSELSYNSPLHF.

J is TRBJ2-1 and V is TRBV7-9; 10 nucleotides line up with TRBD2. Per germline, CDR1 SEHNR and CDR2 FQNEAQ (reference sequence). V trimming: 5 bases; J trimming: 9 bases; junction bases outside the gene matches: 7. The CDR3 runs to 14 residues. The CDR3 reads CASSRTSGEGEQFF. The CDR3 DNA is TGTGCCAGCAGCCGGACTAGCGGAGAGGGTGAGCAGTTCTTC.

The genes are TRBV27 and TRBJ1-6, with 7 bases aligning to TRBD1. Germline loops: CDR1 MNHEY, CDR2 SMNVEV (reference sequence). V gave up 3 bases and J gave up 2 bases; unmatched junction bases: 13. The CDR3 covers 19 residues. CDR3 protein: CASSLSKAGGSPYNSPLHF. DNA of the CDR3: TGTGCCAGCAGTTTGAGTAAGGCAGGGGGTAGCCCCTATAATTCACCCCTCCACTTT.

V gene TRBV4-1 combines with J gene TRBJ1-4, with 8 bases lining up with TRBD1. The germline gives CDR1 MGHRA, CDR2 YSYEKL. The V segment lost 0 bases and the J segment 8 bases; nucleotides outside the gene matches: 5. This CDR3 has 15 amino acids. CDR3 bases: TGCGCCAGCAGCCAAGAGGCAGGGGGCAGAGAAAAACTGTTTTTT. This sequence encodes CASSQEAGGREKLFF.

The chain couples TRBV2 to TRBJ2-5; D may be TRBD2 (6 bases). The CDR3 consists of 13 residues. V was trimmed by 7 bases and J by 2 bases, leaving 11 bases between them. In germline, CDR1 is SNHLY, CDR2 FYNNEI. This chain's CDR3 is CASKRDWQETQYF. In DNA form, the CDR3 reads TGTGCCAGCAAAAGGGACTGGCAAGAGACCCAGTACTTC.

V usage is TRBV9 and J usage is TRBJ2-5; 9 positions match TRBD2. J lost 2 bases, V lost 2 bases, and 7 bases had no gene match. This CDR3 is built from 16 residues. Looked up from germline, CDR1 is SGDLS and CDR2 is YYNGEE. CDR3 nucleotide sequence: TGTGCCAGCAGCGTTAGCGGGGGTAGAGGTCAAGAGACCCAGTACTTC. This encodes CASSVSGGRGQETQYF.

V gene TRBV15 combines with J gene TRBJ2-1, with 8 bases aligning to TRBD1. Germline trimming cut 5 bases from V and 6 bases from J; bases unmatched to any gene: 3. Germline loops: CDR1 LNHNV, CDR2 YYDKDF (reference sequence). This CDR3 has 13 residues. The CDR3 spells CATSPDRGNEQFF. CDR3 sequence (DNA): TGTGCCACCAGCCCCGACAGGGGCAATGAGCAGTTCTTC.

This chain uses TRBV6-6 with TRBJ1-1; 8 bases agree with TRBD1. The CDR3 is 15 amino acids. The germline V gene has CDR1 MNHNY and CDR2 SVGAGI (reference sequence). J was trimmed by 1 base and V by 6 bases; bases with no gene match: 7. CDR3 DNA: TGTGCCAGCAGGGATACCGGGACAGGGAACACTGAAGCTTTCTTT. This gives the protein CASRDTGTGNTEAFF.

This sequence joins TRBV5-1 and TRBJ2-3; the D gene is possibly TRBD2 (5 bases). The CDR3 totals 16 residues. CDR1 is SGHRS and CDR2 is YFSETQ in the germline V gene. V was trimmed by 1 base and J by 1 base, leaving 13 bases between them. The CDR3 region is CASSLSGAAGTDTQYF. The CDR3 bases are TGCGCCAGCAGCTTGAGTGGAGCGGCCGGCACAGATACGCAGTATTTT.

The chain has TRBV9 and TRBJ1-6; no clear D gene. Trimming left V 2 bases short and J 9 bases short, with 6 bases between. CDR1 and CDR2 from the germline V gene are SGDLS and YYNGEE. There are 12 residues in the CDR3. The CDR3 DNA is TGTGCCAGCAGCGTTACGGGTTCACCCCTCCACTTT. Translated, it gives CASSVTGSPLHF.

The gene calls are TRBV3-1 (or the pseudogene TRBV3-2) and TRBJ1-1, with 8 bases that match TRBD1. CDR1 and CDR2 (germline): LGHDT, YNNKEL (reference sequence). The CDR3 covers 15 residues. V was clipped by 4 bases and J by 0 bases; unmatched bases: 4. CDR3 in DNA: TGTGCCAGCAGCCCCGGACAGGGAATGAACACTGAAGCTTTCTTT. As protein: CASSPGQGMNTEAFF.

The rearrangement uses TRBV5-1 and TRBJ1-4; 8 bases are a match to TRBD1. This CDR3 comprises 14 residues. Germline values: CDR1 SGHRS, CDR2 YFSETQ. V lost 4 bases and J lost 7; bases outside the gene matches: 6. The CDR3 region has the DNA TGCGCCAGCAGCCCTGACAGGGGCCGTGAAAAACTGTTTTTT. Amino acid sequence: CASSPDRGREKLFF.

The chain employs TRBV18 and TRBJ2-3; 8 nucleotides line up with TRBD2. Germline-derived CDR1 and CDR2 are KGHSH and LQKENI. The ends lost 5 bases at V and 1 base at J; junction bases unmatched: 2. The CDR3 extends over 14 amino acids. In DNA, the CDR3 is TGTGCCAGCTCAAGGCGGGAGGGCACAGATACGCAGTATTTT. This sequence encodes CASSRREGTDTQYF. The full variable domain, with the rest looked up from reference TRBV18 and TRBJ2-3, is NAGVMQNPRHLVRRRGQEARLRCSPMKGHSHVYWYRQLPEEGLKFMVYLQKENIIDESGMPKERFSAEFPKEGPSILRIQQVVRGDSAAYFCASSRREGTDTQYFGPGTRLTVL.

This sequence joins TRBV27 and TRBJ2-5; no clear D gene. V was shortened by 5 bases and J by 2 bases, with 15 bases between the two germline ends. From germline, CDR1 is MNHEY and CDR2 SMNVEV (reference sequence). The CDR3 consists of 15 residues. This CDR3 is CASSPTFARQETQYF. CDR3 in DNA: TGTGCCAGCAGTCCCACCTTTGCGAGGCAAGAGACCCAGTACTTC.

The chain combines TRBV29-1 with TRBJ1-6, with 7 bases that match TRBD1. The germline V gene encodes CDR1 SQVTM and CDR2 ANQGSEA. CDR3 length equals 13 residues. V lost 6 bases to trimming and J lost 10 bases; unmatched junction nucleotides: 9. CDR3 bases: TGCAGCGTCGCAACAGGGGCGGGATCACCCCTCCACTTT. Its protein is CSVATGAGSPLHF.

The table lists this clone with a count of one. This rearrangement joins TRBV5-5 to TRBJ2-1; 9 positions agree with TRBD2. Trimming cost V 2 bases and J 1 base; bases outside gene matches: 4. This CDR3 has 16 residues. Germline-derived CDR1 and CDR2 are SGHKS and YYEKEE (reference sequence). The CDR3 protein is CASSFGLAGSYNEQFF. CDR3 nucleotide sequence: TGTGCCAGCAGCTTCGGCCTAGCGGGGTCCTACAATGAGCAGTTCTTC.